This is a list of T cell receptor beta chains from one sample in a study of OX40 agonist ivuxolimab in advanced cancers. The data were produced by immunoSEQ multiplex PCR, yet TCRdb's version contains in-frame clones alone and is incomplete. The table lists approximately 67,000 clones, roughly 87% of them singletons. Material: CD4+ or CD8+ T cells sorted from blood, obtained in a trial of the OX40 agonist ivuxolimab. The receptors were gathered from an adult with an advanced solid tumor such as melanoma, head and neck, liver or kidney cancer. Both conserved end residues are part of each CDR3. Each record gives: V gene, clone size, D gene, J gene, CDR3 protein, CDR3 DNA. The D gene is left open where the match is weak. Rows may omit the clone size; those that give it use once, few, many or a size class.

>TRBV10-1|-|-|TRBJ2-7
CASSESGQGSYEQYF
TGCGCCAGCAGTGAGTCAGGTCAGGGGTCCTACGAGCAGTACTTC
>TRBV27|few|-|TRBJ2-2
CACRPQGQSGELFF
TGTGCCTGTCGCCCACAGGGCCAGTCCGGGGAGCTGTTTTTT
>TRBV4-3|-|TRBD1|TRBJ1-2
CASSPGDRKSGYTF
TGCGCCAGCAGCCCGGGGGACAGGAAGAGTGGCTACACCTTC
>TRBV11-2|-|-|TRBJ1-5
CASSLGPQANQPQHF
TGTGCCAGCAGCTTAGGGCCCCAGGCTAATCAGCCCCAGCATTTT
>TRBV30|few|-|TRBJ1-2
CASDGGADGYTF
TGTGCCTCAGATGGGGGGGCCGATGGCTACACCTTC
>TRBV2|-|-|TRBJ2-7
CASRGRLSSYEQYF
TGTGCCAGCAGAGGTCGTCTAAGCTCCTACGAGCAGTACTTC
>TRBV28|-|-|TRBJ2-7
CASSSRPIREQYF
TGTGCCAGCAGTTCTAGACCGATACGCGAGCAGTACTTC
>TRBV14|-|-|TRBJ2-3
CASSRAGSGADTQYF
TGTGCCAGCAGCCGCGCGGGTTCCGGGGCAGATACGCAGTATTTT
>TRBV19|-|TRBD2|TRBJ2-1
CATDGLAGGPYNEQFF
TGTGCCACCGATGGACTAGCGGGAGGGCCTTACAATGAGCAGTTCTTC
>TRBV7-3|-|TRBD2|TRBJ2-1
CASSFGGLANEQFF
TGTGCCAGCAGCTTCGGGGGACTAGCGAATGAGCAGTTCTTC
>TRBV6-4|-|-|TRBJ1-5
CASSESGSQPQHF
TGTGCCAGCAGTGAATCGGGGAGTCAGCCCCAGCATTTT
>TRBV7-2|-|-|TRBJ2-2
CASSLTRTGELFF
TGTGCCAGCAGCTTAACGAGGACCGGGGAGCTGTTTTTT
>TRBV18|-|TRBD1|TRBJ1-1
CASSPQGQMLNTEAFF
TGTGCCAGCTCACCACAGGGACAGATGTTGAACACTGAAGCTTTCTTT
>TRBV7-2|-|-|TRBJ2-6
CASSFGSLSGANVLTF
TGTGCCAGCAGCTTTGGTTCGCTCTCTGGGGCCAACGTCCTGACTTTC
>TRBV12-5|few|-|TRBJ2-1
CASGSNRENEQFF
TGTGCTAGTGGTTCTAACAGGGAAAATGAGCAGTTCTTC
>TRBV5-1|-|TRBD2|TRBJ2-1
CASSTGLGYYEQFF
TGCGCCAGCAGCACGGGACTAGGTTATTATGAGCAGTTCTTC
>TRBV6-1|-|-|TRBJ2-2
CASSEQGYTGELFF
TGTGCCAGCAGTGAACAGGGATACACCGGGGAGCTGTTTTTT
>TRBV7-8|once|TRBD1|TRBJ2-2
CASSARPGTVNTGELFF
TGTGCCAGCAGCGCGCGACCCGGGACAGTTAACACCGGGGAGCTGTTTTTT
>TRBV11-2|-|-|TRBJ1-2
CASSPDSGGAFDYGYTF
TGTGCCAGCAGCCCGGACTCGGGGGGCGCTTTTGACTATGGCTACACCTTC
>TRBV30|-|-|TRBJ2-3
CAGGRGGTDTQYF
TGTGCCGGGGGTCGGGGCGGCACAGATACGCAGTATTTT
>TRBV19|-|TRBD1|TRBJ2-3
CASSIAGGVSDTQYF
TGTGCCAGTAGTATCGCAGGGGGAGTCTCAGATACGCAGTATTTT
>TRBV6-1|-|-|TRBJ1-2
CASSGGVYGYTF
TGTGCCAGCAGTGGGGGTGTTTATGGCTACACCTTC
>TRBV7-9|-|TRBD2|TRBJ2-3
CASSPLAGGTDTQYF
TGTGCCAGCAGCCCCCTTGCGGGGGGCACAGATACGCAGTATTTT
>TRBV19|-|TRBD1|TRBJ1-1
CASSRGTVSEAFF
TGTGCCAGTAGTCGGGGGACAGTAAGCGAAGCTTTCTTT
>TRBV11-2|-|TRBD1|TRBJ1-2
CASSLGQGAEYGYTF
TGTGCCAGCAGCTTGGGGCAGGGGGCAGAATATGGCTACACCTTC